These 30 T cell receptor beta chains came from one sample sequenced in a study of cytomegalovirus exposure and HLA in healthy donors. Researchers ran the PCR with 60 Vbeta and 13 Jbeta primers. Profiling relied on immunoSEQ multiplex PCR, and the TCRdb table lists in-frame clones only, not all of them. The table lists 180,000 or so clones, 75% to 90% of them singletons, with roughly 10% in the top ten. What was sequenced was PBMCs. Source of these receptors: a man between 18 and 29 years old in good health and CMV-seropositive.

The rearrangement links TRBV2 to TRBJ1-1; D perhaps matches TRBD1 (5 bases). Deletions cut 5 bases from V and 2 bases from J, with 12 bases between. Germline CDR1 SNHLY, CDR2 FYNNEI. The CDR3 length is 14 residues. The CDR3 DNA reads as TGTGCCAGCAGTAAAACAGGACCAAACACTGAAGCTTTCTTT. Residues: CASSKTGPNTEAFF. The full variable domain, its missing parts supplied by reference TRBV2 and TRBJ1-1, is EPEVTQTPSHQVTQMGQEVILRCVPISNHLYFYWYRQILGQKVEFLVSFYNNEISEKSEIFDDQFSVERPDGSNFTLKIRSTKLEDSAMYFCASSKTGPNTEAFFGQGTRLTVV.

V usage is TRBV6-1 and J usage is TRBJ2-7; D perhaps matches TRBD1 (6 bases). This CDR3 has 14 residues. Trimming took 5 bases from V and 0 from J, leaving 11 bases between them. CDR1 and CDR2 from the germline V gene are MNHNS and SASEGT. The DNA for the CDR3 is TGTGCCAGCAGTCATACAGGGTACTCCTACGAGCAGTACTTC. As protein: CASSHTGYSYEQYF.

V and J are TRBV10-3 and TRBJ2-1; possible D gene TRBD1, 5 bases. The CDR3 has 14 residues. V was shortened by 10 bases and J by 9 bases, with 22 bases between the two germline ends. CDR1 and CDR2 from the germline V gene are ENHRY and SYGVKD. CDR3 amino acids: CATETAPGHLEQFF. The CDR3 bases are TGTGCCACCGAAACCGCACCCGGACACCTTGAGCAGTTCTTC.

The chain employs TRBV25-1 and TRBJ2-5, with D possibly matching TRBD2 (6 bases). Germline CDR1 MGHDK, CDR2 SYGVNS. V lost 1 base, J lost 6 bases, and 9 bases lay in between. This CDR3 is 13 amino acids long. CDR3 sequence: CASSESGGQTQYF. CDR3 DNA: TGTGCCAGCAGTGAATCCGGGGGACAGACCCAGTACTTC.

The J gene is TRBJ2-5, the V gene TRBV30; D call uncertain. The germline V gene has CDR1 GTSNPN and CDR2 SVGIG (reference sequence). The CDR3 sequence is 13 residues long. V lost 1 base to trimming and J lost 5 bases, with 11 bases between them. The CDR3 loop is CAWSEQVMETQYF. CDR3 coding DNA: TGTGCCTGGAGTGAACAAGTTATGGAGACCCAGTACTTC.

The rearrangement links TRBV21-1 to TRBJ2-5; whether TRBD1, the table's D call, matches the DNA was not checked. TRBV21-1 is labeled a pseudogene. There are 16 residues in the CDR3. The CDR3 sequence is CASSIRTRGHQETQYF. The CDR3 DNA follows: TGTGCCAGCAGCATTAGAACCAGGGGACACCAAGAGACCCAGTACTTC.

This clone was observed a few times. J is TRBJ1-2 and V is TRBV27, with 7 bases lining up with TRBD1. The germline V gene has CDR1 MNHEY and CDR2 SMNVEV (reference sequence). The CDR3 is 12 amino acids. V lost 6 bases and J lost 9; bases outside the gene matches: 7. The CDR3 bases are TGTGCCAGCAGCCGGGACAGTGGGAGCTACACCTTC. It codes for CASSRDSGSYTF.

The V call is TRBV12-5, the J call TRBJ1-5; D is uncertain. The CDR3 is made up of 14 amino acids. Trimming pared 3 bases from V and 3 bases from J, leaving 9 bases between. Germline lookup yields CDR1 LGHNT and CDR2 FRNRAP. The CDR3 DNA reads TGTGCTAGTGGTTTTATCGGGGTCAATCAGCCCCAGCATTTT. This translates into CASGFIGVNQPQHF.

The chain carries TRBV7-2 and TRBJ2-5; 16 bases line up with TRBD2. The last part of the DNA fits TRBJ2-7 better; the J call may be wrong. Germline CDR1 reads SGHTA; CDR2 reads FQGNSA. The CDR3 has 16 amino acids. CDR3 bases: TGTGCCAGCAGCCCACCGGGACTAGCGGGGGGGCTCGAGCAGTACTTC. Protein product: CASSPPGLAGGLEQYF.

The gene calls are TRBV6-1 and TRBJ1-5; the D is unclear. Trimming took off 2 bases at V and 0 bases at J, with 14 bases between the two ends. This CDR3 is 17 amino acids long. CDR1 is MNHNS and CDR2 is SASEGT in the germline V gene. The CDR3 loop is CASSELVADYSNQPQHF. The CDR3 DNA reads TGTGCCAGCAGTGAATTGGTGGCCGACTATAGCAATCAGCCCCAGCATTTT.

The sample holds one count of this clone. In nucleotides, the CDR3 is TGTGCCAGCAGCGTCGGGACTAGCGGGGGGGCTTCGGATGAGCAGTTCTTC. It codes for CASSVGTSGGASDEQFF. The chain couples TRBV6-4 to TRBJ2-1, with 16 bases matching TRBD2. The CDR3 spans 17 residues. Germline CDR1 and CDR2: MRHNA and SNTAGT. V dropped 6 bases and J dropped 8; count of bases not matched to a gene: 10.

The chain carries TRBV19 and TRBJ1-1, with a possible D match to TRBD1 (5 bases). The CDR3 spans 14 residues. Between the trimmed V and J ends, which lost 3 bases and 5 bases, there was a span of 13 bases. Germline CDR1 LNHDA, CDR2 SQIVND (reference sequence). This chain's CDR3 is CASSMGWQGTEAFF. Written as DNA, the CDR3 is TGTGCCAGTAGTATGGGATGGCAGGGTACTGAAGCTTTCTTT.

The chain uses TRBV4-3 and TRBJ1-1; 9 nucleotides line up with TRBD1. CDR3 length equals 19 residues. V was clipped by 1 base and J by 3 bases; unmatched bases: 15. The V gene's germline CDR1 is LGHNA and CDR2 YSLEER. The DNA for the CDR3 is TGCGCCAGCAGCCAAGGTTCCTTTAGGACAGGGGTCGGCGACACTGAAGCTTTCTTT. Protein: CASSQGSFRTGVGDTEAFF.

V gene TRBV5-6 combines with J gene TRBJ2-3, with D maybe TRBD2 (7 bases). The V gene's germline CDR1 is SGHDT and CDR2 YYEEEE. Trimming left V 4 bases short and J 0 bases short, with 9 bases between. The CDR3 extends over 14 amino acids. The CDR3 reads CASSRGASTDTQYF. The CDR3 bases are TGTGCCAGCAGCCGGGGGGCTAGCACAGATACGCAGTATTTT.

The J gene is TRBJ2-3, the V gene TRBV5-4; TRBD2 might be the D (5 bases). The CDR3 is 15 residues long. The V gene's germline CDR1 is SGHNT and CDR2 YYREEE (reference sequence). V was shortened by 2 bases and J by 3 bases, with 13 bases between the two germline ends. CDR3 amino acids: CASSFKREKTDTQYF. The CDR3 DNA is TGTGCCAGCAGCTTCAAACGGGAAAAGACAGATACGCAGTATTTT.

The chain uses TRBV19 and TRBJ1-3; 9 nucleotides line up with TRBD1. The CDR3 is 17 amino acids. With 2 bases clipped from V and 7 bases from J, the junction kept 12 bases outside the gene matches. Germline V CDR1 and CDR2: LNHDA, SQIVND (reference sequence). The DNA for the CDR3 is TGTGCCAGTAGTATACCCAAACAGGGGGCTATTATGAACACCATATATTTT. Its protein is CASSIPKQGAIMNTIYF.

This clone was found a few times. This chain joins TRBV5-1 and TRBJ1-1; 12 bases fit TRBD1. Germline V CDR1 and CDR2: SGHRS, YFSETQ. J lost 3 bases, V lost 4 bases, and 1 base had no gene match. There are 14 residues in the CDR3. The CDR3 sequence is CASSRDRGHTEAFF. The CDR3 region has the DNA TGCGCCAGCAGCCGGGACAGGGGGCACACTGAAGCTTTCTTT.

This clone was counted between two and nine times. CDR3 amino acids: CASSAGDYEQYF. The CDR3 region has the DNA TGTGCCAGCAGTGCAGGGGACTACGAGCAGTACTTC. The chain combines TRBV27 with TRBJ2-7, with D maybe TRBD1 (6 bases). From germline, CDR1 is MNHEY and CDR2 SMNVEV (reference sequence). V lost 5 bases and J lost 3, with 8 bases in between. The CDR3 runs 12 residues.

This chain joins TRBV7-2 and TRBJ2-5, with TRBD1 as a possible D gene (5 bases). Germline values: CDR1 SGHTA, CDR2 FQGNSA. This CDR3 region has 13 residues. Trimming took 5 bases from V and 5 from J, leaving 12 bases between them. Written as DNA, the CDR3 is TGTGCCAGCAGCCAGGGTCTCTGGGAGACCCAGTACTTC. This gives the protein CASSQGLWETQYF.

The chain joins TRBV23-1 to TRBJ2-7; tentative D call: TRBD1 (5 bases). TRBV23-1 is placed among ORFs of uncertain function. The CDR3 has 14 residues. Trimming left V 10 bases short and J 3 bases short, with 19 bases between. This chain's CDR3 is CAMSQGSQIYEQYF. The CDR3 DNA follows: TGCGCCATGTCCCAGGGTTCCCAAATCTACGAGCAGTACTTC.

This clone was detected once. The chain combines TRBV7-8 with TRBJ2-5, with TRBD2 matching over 11 bases. The V and J ends lost 5 bases and 0 bases, in that order; junction bases with no gene match: 8. CDR3 length equals 17 residues. Germline CDR1 reads SGHVS; CDR2 reads FQNEAQ. CDR3 region: CASSMTSGARYQETQYF. The CDR3 nucleotides are TGTGCCAGCAGCATGACTAGCGGGGCCAGGTACCAAGAGACCCAGTACTTC.

The V and J genes are TRBV7-6 and TRBJ1-3; 7 bases are shared with TRBD1. The CDR3 contains 15 residues. CDR1 SGHVS and CDR2 FNYEAQ come from the germline V gene. V shed 3 bases and J 0 bases; nucleotides not matched to a gene: 2. CDR3 protein: CASSLTGISGNTIYF. The CDR3 DNA sequence: TGTGCCAGCAGCTTGACAGGGATCTCTGGAAACACCATATATTTT.

The chain links TRBV5-1 to TRBJ1-5; D gene uncertain. CDR1 is SGHRS and CDR2 is YFSETQ in the germline V gene. Trimming stripped 0 bases from V and 7 bases from J, with 8 bases between. CDR3 length: 13 residues. Here the CDR3 DNA reads TGCGCCAGCAGCTTGGGGTCGGGGCAGCCCCAGCATTTT. Translated, it gives CASSLGSGQPQHF.

This rearrangement joins TRBV9 to TRBJ2-7; 8 bases fit TRBD2. The V gene's germline CDR1 is SGDLS and CDR2 YYNGEE. With 4 bases clipped from V and 1 base from J, the junction kept 7 bases outside the gene matches. The CDR3 runs to 15 residues. DNA of the CDR3: TGTGCCAGCAGCACCAGCGGGGGTGAATCCTACGAGCAGTACTTC. This codes for CASSTSGGESYEQYF.

The chain couples TRBV12-5 to TRBJ2-2; no clear D. CDR1 and CDR2 from the germline V gene are LGHNT and FRNRAP. Between the trimmed V and J ends, which lost 4 bases and 6 bases, there was a span of 9 bases. The CDR3 spans 13 residues. The CDR3 is CASGSSVAGELFF. For the CDR3, the DNA is TGTGCTAGTGGTTCCAGCGTCGCCGGGGAGCTGTTTTTT.

The chain carries TRBV19 and TRBJ2-7, with TRBD1 identical over 11 bases. There are 13 residues in the CDR3. With V trimmed by 5 bases and J by 7 bases, 4 bases remained unmatched. Germline V gene sequence: CDR1 LNHDA, CDR2 SQIVND (reference sequence). The CDR3 is CASSAGTGGEQYF. In nucleotides, the CDR3 is TGTGCCAGTAGTGCTGGGACAGGGGGGGAGCAGTACTTC.

The V and J genes are TRBV7-2 and TRBJ2-3; TRBD1 matches at 8 bases. Trimming cost V 4 bases and J 7 bases; bases outside gene matches: 13. This CDR3 is 16 amino acids long. The germline V gene has CDR1 SGHTA and CDR2 FQGNSA. The CDR3 region is CASSSGAGGRSNTQYF. CDR3 DNA sequence: TGTGCCAGCAGCTCTGGTGCAGGGGGCAGATCTAATACGCAGTATTTT.

The chain has TRBV7-2 and TRBJ2-7; 9 nucleotides match TRBD1. The V gene end was trimmed by 7 bases and the J gene end by 7 bases; junction bases not matched to a gene: 14. Germline loops: CDR1 SGHTA, CDR2 FQGNSA. This CDR3 has 15 amino acids. CDR3 in DNA: TGTGCCAGCACCTCCTGGGGGACAGGGATGGGTGAGCAGTACTTC. This encodes CASTSWGTGMGEQYF.

The J gene is TRBJ2-3, the V gene TRBV27, with D possibly being TRBD1 (6 bases). CDR3 size: 15 residues. Trimming removed 6 bases from V and 0 bases from J, with 13 bases in between. Germline CDR1 MNHEY, CDR2 SMNVEV (reference sequence). CDR3 sequence reads: CASSTDRPSTDTQYF. Written as DNA, the CDR3 is TGTGCCAGCAGCACCGACAGGCCTAGCACAGATACGCAGTATTTT.

The genes are TRBV12-5 and TRBJ2-1, with 8 bases that match TRBD2. With 5 bases clipped from V and 8 bases from J, the junction kept 8 bases outside the gene matches. This CDR3 is 14 amino acids long. Per the germline V gene, CDR1 is LGHNT and CDR2 is FRNRAP. CDR3 bases: TGTGCTAGTGGTGACCGGACGGGGGGGGATGAGCAGTTCTTC. Its protein is CASGDRTGGDEQFF.